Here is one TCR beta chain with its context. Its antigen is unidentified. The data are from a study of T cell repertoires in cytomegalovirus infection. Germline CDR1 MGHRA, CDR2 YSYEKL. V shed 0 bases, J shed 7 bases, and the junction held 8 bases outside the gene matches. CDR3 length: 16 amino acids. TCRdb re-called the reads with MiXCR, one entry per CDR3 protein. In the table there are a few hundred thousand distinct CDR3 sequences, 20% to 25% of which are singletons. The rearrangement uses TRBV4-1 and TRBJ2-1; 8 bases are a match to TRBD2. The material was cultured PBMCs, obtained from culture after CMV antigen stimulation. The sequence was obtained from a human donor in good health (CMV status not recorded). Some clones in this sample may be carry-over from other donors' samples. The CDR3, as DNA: TGCGCCAGCAGCCAAGACGTTACGGGAGGGCCTAATGAGCAGTTCTTC. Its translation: CASSQDVTGGPNEQFF.